A single sample gave rise to the 11 T cell receptor beta chains below, sequenced in a study of OX40 agonist ivuxolimab in advanced cancers. Only in-frame clones appear in the TCRdb table, and some are missing; sequencing was by immunoSEQ multiplex PCR. The sample holds tens of thousands of clones, over 90% seen once. Sequenced here: CD4+ or CD8+ T cells sorted from blood, sampled in a trial of the OX40 agonist ivuxolimab. All receptors derive from an adult with an advanced solid tumor such as melanoma, head and neck, liver or kidney cancer.

This rearrangement joins TRBV27 to TRBJ1-5; D not certain. Germline loops: CDR1 MNHEY, CDR2 SMNVEV (reference sequence). The CDR3 totals 14 residues. Trimming removed 5 bases from V and 3 bases from J, with 11 bases in between. CDR3 protein: CASSPIGTNQPQHF. The CDR3 DNA follows: TGTGCCAGCAGTCCAATAGGTACCAATCAGCCCCAGCATTTT.

The chain uses TRBV28 and TRBJ2-3, with TRBD1 identical over 8 bases. This CDR3 has 17 amino acids. V dropped 3 bases and J dropped 1; count of bases not matched to a gene: 9. Per germline, CDR1 MDHEN and CDR2 SYDVKM. The chain's CDR3 is CASSLDSPGQGTDTQYF. The CDR3 region has the DNA TGTGCCAGCAGTTTGGATTCCCCGGGACAGGGCACAGATACGCAGTATTTT.

The gene calls are TRBV7-9 and TRBJ1-4, with D possibly TRBD1 on 6 matching bases. The CDR3 is 15 amino acids. The ends were cut back, 4 bases at V and 6 bases at J, with 15 bases in the middle. CDR1 SEHNR and CDR2 FQNEAQ come from the germline V gene (reference sequence). The CDR3, as DNA: TGTGCCAGCAGCTCGAGAACAGGGAGGGATGAAAAACTGTTTTTT. It yields the protein CASSSRTGRDEKLFF.

CDR3 nucleotide sequence: TGCGCCAGCAGCCAAGATCAAGTGGGGGTCGAGCAGTACTTC. It yields the protein CASSQDQVGVEQYF. The chain uses TRBV4-3 and TRBJ2-7, with D tentatively TRBD1 or TRBD2 (5 bases each). In germline, CDR1 is LGHNA, CDR2 YSLEER. V lost 0 bases, J lost 6 bases, and 12 bases lay in between. The CDR3 consists of 14 residues.

The gene calls are TRBV11-2 and TRBJ2-1; TRBD1 agrees at 7 bases. With 7 bases clipped from V and 6 bases from J, the junction kept 9 bases outside the gene matches. Looked up from germline, CDR1 is SGHAT and CDR2 is FQNNGV. The CDR3 is 14 residues long. Here the CDR3 DNA reads TGTGCCAGCACCCCGACAGGGTTACGCAATGAGCAGTTCTTC. Its protein product is CASTPTGLRNEQFF.

The chain has TRBV7-2 and TRBJ2-7; 7 bases align to TRBD2. The CDR3 is 16 residues long. Per the germline V gene, CDR1 is SGHTA and CDR2 is FQGNSA. J was trimmed by 3 bases and V by 0 bases; bases with no gene match: 8. The CDR3 protein is CASSLAHGRLIYEQYF. CDR3 in DNA: TGTGCCAGCAGCTTAGCGCACGGGAGGCTGATCTACGAGCAGTACTTC.

This sequence joins TRBV7-2 and TRBJ2-1; 8 bases fit TRBD1. V was pared by 5 bases and J by 3 bases, with 18 bases of the junction left unmatched. The CDR3 spans 19 residues. Per the germline V gene, CDR1 is SGHTA and CDR2 is FQGNSA. The CDR3 sequence: CASSPWDLDRGVNYNEQFF. CDR3 nucleotides: TGTGCCAGCAGCCCCTGGGACTTAGACAGGGGTGTGAACTACAATGAGCAGTTCTTC.

The rearrangement uses TRBV4-3 and TRBJ2-2, with D unclear. The CDR3 is 17 residues long. CDR1 and CDR2 (germline): LGHNA, YSLEER. Trimming left V 5 bases short and J 0 bases short, with 16 bases between. This chain's CDR3 is CASSSGLLNSNTGELFF. CDR3 nucleotides: TGCGCCAGCAGCTCGGGCCTTTTAAATTCGAACACCGGGGAGCTGTTTTTT.

The chain recombines TRBV29-1 with TRBJ2-1, with 10 bases aligning to TRBD2. The CDR3 runs to 16 residues. From germline, CDR1 is SQVTM and CDR2 ANQGSEA. The V segment lost 1 base and the J segment 8 bases; nucleotides outside the gene matches: 11. In DNA, the CDR3 is TGCAGCGTTGAAGGGGCGCCTAGCGGGAGTTGGTATGAGCAGTTCTTC. Translated, it gives CSVEGAPSGSWYEQFF.

This chain uses TRBV10-1 with TRBJ2-3; D uncertain. Trimming took off 1 base at V and 2 bases at J, with 13 bases between the two ends. This CDR3 has 16 amino acids. In germline, CDR1 is WNHNN, CDR2 SYGVQD (reference sequence). DNA for the CDR3: TGCGCCAGCAGTGAGTTGGGAAAAAGCAACACAGATACGCAGTATTTT. This sequence encodes CASSELGKSNTDTQYF.

The rearrangement uses TRBV19 and TRBJ2-7; the match to TRBD2 covers 11 bases. The CDR3 extends over 16 amino acids. Germline CDR1 and CDR2: LNHDA and SQIVND (reference sequence). V shed 0 bases and J 4 bases; nucleotides not matched to a gene: 5. The CDR3 here is CASSIDLAGGPYEQYF. CDR3 DNA sequence: TGTGCCAGTAGTATAGATCTAGCGGGAGGACCTTACGAGCAGTACTTC.